Sequencing of this TCR beta chain was carried out in a study of T cell responses to AZD1222 COVID-19 vaccine (dated by TCRdb to about 2021). Describing the broader study: AZD1222 recipients given second doses at about 4 weeks or at about 12 weeks were pooled, since spike-specific TCR depth and breadth were not found to differ between the two schedules. A total of just over 230 trial participants underwent TCR sequencing, of whom 200 to 220 received two doses of AZD1222 and some 25 received two doses of the MenACWY control vaccine. Trial participants were enrolled by age into subgroups of 18-55, 56-69 and 70-plus years, and around 140, 26 and 57 TCR-sequenced participants, respectively, were included in these subgroups. Summary of the overall study and its limitations: After two AZD1222 doses, spike-specific TCR breadth and depth were significantly higher than at day 0 and than in MenACWY recipients. The vaccine-associated CD4 TCRs covered the entire spike protein, and the dominant responses fell in regions 160-218 and 743-854. The 56-69-year group was small, and its depth increase did not reach significance, likely because of low power. Reportedly, close to half of the unique spike-specific TCRs recognized epitopes lying outside the regions that are mutated in the B.1.351 and B.1.1.7 variants. Conclusions about previously exposed vaccinees were limited because only six or seven AZD1222 recipients were SARS-CoV-2 seropositive at baseline. Because no day 14 peak-response samples were available, repertoires were characterized only after the peak T cell response. Most participants were white British and females outnumbered males, and the authors suggested that clonal diversity may have been underestimated.

The CDR3 regions of human TCRbeta chains were analyzed by immunosequencing. In the authors' own workflow: Repertoire TCRs were matched against a reference library of SARS-CoV-2-specific TCRs generated with the MIRA antigen-specificity platform. Breadth was defined as the fraction of unique TCRs that were SARS-CoV-2-associated. Depth was defined as the fraction of total T cells that were SARS-CoV-2-associated. Using the MIRA data, each spike-specific TCR was mapped to the spike region that the TCR reacts to and placed in a CD4 or CD8 class. Log10-transformed breadth and depth values were compared by one-way ANOVA with Sidak's multiple comparisons tests. TCRdb holds this immuneACCESS table with in-frame rearrangements only. Some clones are missing; in checked studies, unresolved V genes explain under half, and the rest has no known cause. V, J and clone size are those of that table, while D and trimming were read from the DNA. Counted in this sample were 130,000 to 150,000 clones; more than 85% of them appeared once. About 3% of the sample is taken by the ten largest.

Its CDR3 holds 14 amino acids, cysteine through phenylalanine. The retained sequence is limited to the CDR3, 42 bases, with the frame set at the first base. V is shortened by 8 bases, J by 2 bases, and the region joining them spans 14 bases. CDR1 and CDR2 were assigned from the germline V gene as ENHRY and SYGVKD. Concerning this clone itself: No antigen is known for it. Within one base of it there is no much larger clone, and no base qualities were kept.

The sample's time point label, in plain terms: baseline before first vaccination. Vaccinee samples came from UK trials COV001 and COV002, including a single-blind randomized controlled phase 2/3 trial of AZD1222 (ChAdOx1 nCoV-19) in healthy adults. Trial participant PBMC samples were collected at day 0 and day 28 after the second dose for TCRbeta chain sequencing. The rearranged chain carries TRBV10-3 and TRBJ2-3; TRBD2 is a weak D gene call, 6 bases matching. Sample: peripheral blood, taken on day 0 of AZD1222 vaccination. The sequence was collected from an adult in good health. The CDR3 here reads CAIWRAGVTDTQYF. In nucleotide form, the sequence is TGTGCCATCTGGAGGGCAGGAGTCACAGATACGCAGTATTTT.